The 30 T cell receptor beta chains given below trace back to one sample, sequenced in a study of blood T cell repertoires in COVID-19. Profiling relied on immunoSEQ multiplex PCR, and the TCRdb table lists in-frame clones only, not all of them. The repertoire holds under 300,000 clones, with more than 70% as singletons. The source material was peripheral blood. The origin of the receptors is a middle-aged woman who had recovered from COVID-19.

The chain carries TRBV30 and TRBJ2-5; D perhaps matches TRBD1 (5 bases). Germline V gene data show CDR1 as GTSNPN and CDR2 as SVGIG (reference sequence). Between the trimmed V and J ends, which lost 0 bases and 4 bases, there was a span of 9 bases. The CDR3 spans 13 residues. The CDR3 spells CAWSVRRVETQYF. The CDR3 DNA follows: TGTGCCTGGAGTGTACGCAGGGTAGAGACCCAGTACTTC.

For the CDR3, the DNA is TGCAGCGTCCGACAGGGGCTAGAGACCCAGTACTTC. It translates to CSVRQGLETQYF. The chain joins TRBV29-1 to TRBJ2-5; 8 bases are a match to TRBD1. Germline V gene data show CDR1 as SQVTM and CDR2 as ANQGSEA. The CDR3 consists of 12 residues. Unmatched junction bases numbered 4, after V lost 6 bases and J lost 4 bases.

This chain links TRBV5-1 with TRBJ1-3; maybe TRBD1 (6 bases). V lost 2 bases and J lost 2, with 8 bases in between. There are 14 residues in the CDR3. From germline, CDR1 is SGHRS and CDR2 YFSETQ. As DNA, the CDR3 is TGCGCCAGCAGCTTCTCAGGGGCTGGAAACACCATATATTTT. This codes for CASSFSGAGNTIYF. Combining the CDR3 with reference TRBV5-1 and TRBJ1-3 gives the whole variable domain KAGVTQTPRYLIKTRGQQVTLSCSPISGHRSVSWYQQTPGQGLQFLFEYFSETQRNKGNFPGRFSGRQFSNSRSEMNVSTLELGDSALYLCASSFSGAGNTIYFGEGSWLTVV.

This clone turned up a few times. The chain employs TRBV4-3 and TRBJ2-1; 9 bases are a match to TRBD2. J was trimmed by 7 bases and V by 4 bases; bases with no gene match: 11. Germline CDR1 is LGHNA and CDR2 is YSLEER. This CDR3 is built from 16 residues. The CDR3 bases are TGCGCCAGCAGCCGCTCCAGGCGGGAGGGCAGGAATGAGCAGTTCTTC. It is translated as CASSRSRREGRNEQFF.

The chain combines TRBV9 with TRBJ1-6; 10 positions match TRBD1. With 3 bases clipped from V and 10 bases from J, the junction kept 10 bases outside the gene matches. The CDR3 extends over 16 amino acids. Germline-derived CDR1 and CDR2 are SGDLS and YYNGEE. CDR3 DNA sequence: TGTGCCAGCAGCGCAAGACAGGGGGCCCCGAGCTCACCCCTCCACTTT. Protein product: CASSARQGAPSSPLHF.

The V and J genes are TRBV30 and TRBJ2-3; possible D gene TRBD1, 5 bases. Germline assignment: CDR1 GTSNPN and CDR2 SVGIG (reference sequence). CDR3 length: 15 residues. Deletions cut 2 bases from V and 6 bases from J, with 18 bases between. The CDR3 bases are TGTGCCTGGAGTTCGACAGTTTATTCTGGGGATACGCAGTATTTT. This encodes CAWSSTVYSGDTQYF.

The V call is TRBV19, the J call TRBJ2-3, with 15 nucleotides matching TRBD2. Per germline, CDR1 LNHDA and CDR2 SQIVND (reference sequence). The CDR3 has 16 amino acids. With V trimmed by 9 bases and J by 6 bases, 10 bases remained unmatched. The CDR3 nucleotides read TGTGCCAGCGTTCGGACTAGCGGGAGGGCCGCTGATACGCAGTATTTT. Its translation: CASVRTSGRAADTQYF. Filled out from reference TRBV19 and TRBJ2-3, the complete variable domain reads DGGITQSPKYLFRKEGQNVTLSCEQNLNHDAMYWYRQDPGQGLRLIYYSQIVNDFQKGDIAEGYSVSREKKESFPLTVTSAQKNPTAFYLCASVRTSGRAADTQYFGPGTRLTVL.

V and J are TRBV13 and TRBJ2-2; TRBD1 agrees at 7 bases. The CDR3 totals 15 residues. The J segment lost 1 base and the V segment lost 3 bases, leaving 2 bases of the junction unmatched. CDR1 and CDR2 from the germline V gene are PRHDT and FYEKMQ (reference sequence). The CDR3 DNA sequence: TGTGCCAGCAGCTTCCGACAGGGGAACACCGGGGAGCTGTTTTTT. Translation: CASSFRQGNTGELFF.

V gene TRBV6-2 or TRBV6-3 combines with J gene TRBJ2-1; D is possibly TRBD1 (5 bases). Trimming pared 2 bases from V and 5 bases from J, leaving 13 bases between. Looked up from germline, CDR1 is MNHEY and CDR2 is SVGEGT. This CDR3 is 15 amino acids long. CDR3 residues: CASSYPRGSHNEQFF. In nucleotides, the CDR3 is TGTGCCAGCAGTTACCCAAGGGGTTCTCACAATGAGCAGTTCTTC.

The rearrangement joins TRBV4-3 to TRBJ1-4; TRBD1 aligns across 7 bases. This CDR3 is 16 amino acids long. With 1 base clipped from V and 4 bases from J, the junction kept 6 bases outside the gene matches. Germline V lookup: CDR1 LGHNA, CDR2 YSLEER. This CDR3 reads CASSQGTQGYNEKLFF. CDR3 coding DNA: TGCGCCAGCAGCCAAGGGACACAGGGGTATAATGAAAAACTGTTTTTT.

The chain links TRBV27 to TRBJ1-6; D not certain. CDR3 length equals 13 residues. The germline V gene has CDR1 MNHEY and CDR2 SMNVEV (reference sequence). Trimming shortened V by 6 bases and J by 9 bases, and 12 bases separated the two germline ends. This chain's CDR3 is CASSPFRSSPLHF. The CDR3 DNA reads TGTGCCAGCAGCCCTTTCAGAAGTTCACCCCTCCACTTT.

The CDR3 DNA is TGTGCCAGCAGCCTAGCGAGGGGACGACACACCATATATTTT. Amino acid sequence: CASSLARGRHTIYF. The rearrangement uses TRBV5-6 and TRBJ1-3; a weak D match, TRBD1 (5 bases). Germline CDR1 reads SGHDT; CDR2 reads YYEEEE. Trimming took off 4 bases at V and 8 bases at J, with 16 bases between the two ends. This CDR3 is built from 14 residues.

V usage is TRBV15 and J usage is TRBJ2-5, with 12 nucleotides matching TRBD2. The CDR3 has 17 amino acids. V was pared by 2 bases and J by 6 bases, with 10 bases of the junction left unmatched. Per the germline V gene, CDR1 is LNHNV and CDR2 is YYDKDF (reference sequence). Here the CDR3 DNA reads TGTGCCACCAGCAGATCAGAGACTAGCGGGAGATGGAAGACCCAGTACTTC. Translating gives CATSRSETSGRWKTQYF.

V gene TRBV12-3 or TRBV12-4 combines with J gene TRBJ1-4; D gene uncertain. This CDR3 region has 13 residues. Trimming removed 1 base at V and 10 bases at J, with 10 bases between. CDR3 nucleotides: TGTGCCAGCAGTTTAGGGCCGGAGGTAAAACTGTTTTTT. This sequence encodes CASSLGPEVKLFF.

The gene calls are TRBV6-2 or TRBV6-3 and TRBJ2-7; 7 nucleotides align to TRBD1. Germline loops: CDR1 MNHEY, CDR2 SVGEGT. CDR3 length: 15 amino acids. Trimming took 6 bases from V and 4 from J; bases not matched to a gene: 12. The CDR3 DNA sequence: TGTGCCAGCAGCTTTAGGGGGCTGGAGAAGTACGAGCAGTACTTC. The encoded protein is CASSFRGLEKYEQYF.

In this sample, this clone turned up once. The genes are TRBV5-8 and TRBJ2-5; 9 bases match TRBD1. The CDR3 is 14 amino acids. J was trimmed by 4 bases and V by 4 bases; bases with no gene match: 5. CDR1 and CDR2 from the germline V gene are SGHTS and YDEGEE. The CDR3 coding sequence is TGTGCCAGCAGCCACCGGGACAGGGTAGAGACCCAGTACTTC. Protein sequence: CASSHRDRVETQYF.

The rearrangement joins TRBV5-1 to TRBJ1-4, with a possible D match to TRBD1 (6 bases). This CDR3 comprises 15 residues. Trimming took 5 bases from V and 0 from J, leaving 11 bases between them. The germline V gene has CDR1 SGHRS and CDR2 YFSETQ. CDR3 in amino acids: CASSTTGATNEKLFF. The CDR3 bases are TGCGCCAGCAGTACGACAGGAGCAACTAATGAAAAACTGTTTTTT. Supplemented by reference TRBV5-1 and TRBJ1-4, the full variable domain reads KAGVTQTPRYLIKTRGQQVTLSCSPISGHRSVSWYQQTPGQGLQFLFEYFSETQRNKGNFPGRFSGRQFSNSRSEMNVSTLELGDSALYLCASSTTGATNEKLFFGSGTQLSVL.

Written as DNA, the CDR3 is TGTGCCAGCAGCTTAGGACAGCCATTTAACACCGGGGAGCTGTTTTTT. This encodes CASSLGQPFNTGELFF. V usage is TRBV5-4 and J usage is TRBJ2-2; tentatively, D is TRBD1 (6 bases). Germline loops: CDR1 SGHNT, CDR2 YYREEE (reference sequence). Trimming removed 2 bases from V and 2 bases from J, with 13 bases in between. The CDR3 length is 16 residues. The variable domain in full, with the rest retrieved from reference TRBV5-4 and TRBJ2-2, is ETGVTQSPTHLIKTRGQQVTLRCSSQSGHNTVSWYQQALGQGPQFIFQYYREEENGRGNFPPRFSGLQFPNYSSELNVNALELDDSALYLCASSLGQPFNTGELFFGEGSRLTVL.

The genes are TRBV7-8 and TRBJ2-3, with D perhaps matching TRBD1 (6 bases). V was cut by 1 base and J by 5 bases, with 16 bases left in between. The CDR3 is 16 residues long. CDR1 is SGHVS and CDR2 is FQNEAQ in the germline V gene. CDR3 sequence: CASSLDAGAGEDTQYF. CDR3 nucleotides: TGTGCCAGCAGCTTAGATGCCGGGGCAGGGGAAGATACGCAGTATTTT.

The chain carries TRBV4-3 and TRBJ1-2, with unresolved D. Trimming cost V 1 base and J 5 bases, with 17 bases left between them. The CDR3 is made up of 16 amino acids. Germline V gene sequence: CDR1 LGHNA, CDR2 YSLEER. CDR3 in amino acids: CASSQASTRPLYGYTF. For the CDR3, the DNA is TGCGCCAGCAGCCAAGCTTCGACGAGGCCTCTATATGGCTACACCTTC.

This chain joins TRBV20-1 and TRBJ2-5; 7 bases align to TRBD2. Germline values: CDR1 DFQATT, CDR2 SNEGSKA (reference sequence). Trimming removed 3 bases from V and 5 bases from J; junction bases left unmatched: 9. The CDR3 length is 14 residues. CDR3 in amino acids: CSASSGEGRETQYF. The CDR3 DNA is TGCAGTGCTAGTTCGGGGGAGGGCCGGGAGACCCAGTACTTC.

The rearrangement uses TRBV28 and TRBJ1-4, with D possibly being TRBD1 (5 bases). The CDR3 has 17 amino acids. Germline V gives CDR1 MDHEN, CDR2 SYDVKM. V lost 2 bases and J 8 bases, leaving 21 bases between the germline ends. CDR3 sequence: CASSLDEEEGRGEKLFF. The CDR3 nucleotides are TGTGCCAGCAGTTTAGACGAGGAGGAGGGGCGGGGGGAAAAACTGTTTTTT.

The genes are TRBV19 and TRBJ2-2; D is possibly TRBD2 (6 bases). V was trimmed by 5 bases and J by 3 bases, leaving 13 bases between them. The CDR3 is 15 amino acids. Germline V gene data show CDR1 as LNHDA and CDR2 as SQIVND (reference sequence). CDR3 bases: TGTGCCAGTAGTCGTGGGGGACTTTACACCGGGGAGCTGTTTTTT. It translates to CASSRGGLYTGELFF.

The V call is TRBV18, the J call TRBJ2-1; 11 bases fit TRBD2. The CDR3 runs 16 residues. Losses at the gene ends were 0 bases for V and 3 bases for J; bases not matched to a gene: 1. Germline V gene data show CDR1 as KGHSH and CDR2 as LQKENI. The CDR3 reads CASSPPGLADYNEQFF. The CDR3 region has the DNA TGTGCCAGCTCACCACCGGGACTAGCGGACTACAATGAGCAGTTCTTC.

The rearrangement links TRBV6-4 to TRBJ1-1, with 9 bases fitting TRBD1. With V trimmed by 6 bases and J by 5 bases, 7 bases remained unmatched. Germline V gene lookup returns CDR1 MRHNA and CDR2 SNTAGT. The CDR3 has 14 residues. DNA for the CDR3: TGTGCCAGCAGCCCCGGGACAGGGCCGACTGAAGCTTTCTTT. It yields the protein CASSPGTGPTEAFF.

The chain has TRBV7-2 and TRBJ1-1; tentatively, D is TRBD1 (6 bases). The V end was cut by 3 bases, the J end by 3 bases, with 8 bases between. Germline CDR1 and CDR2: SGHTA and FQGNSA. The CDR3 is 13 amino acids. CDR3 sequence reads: CASSFDRYTEAFF. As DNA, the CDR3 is TGTGCCAGCAGCTTCGACAGGTACACTGAAGCTTTCTTT. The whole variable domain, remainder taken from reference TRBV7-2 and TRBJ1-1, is GAGVSQSPSNKVTEKGKDVELRCDPISGHTALYWYRQSLGQGLEFLIYFQGNSAPDKSGLPSDRFSAERTGGSVSTLTIQRTQQEDSAVYLCASSFDRYTEAFFGQGTRLTVV.

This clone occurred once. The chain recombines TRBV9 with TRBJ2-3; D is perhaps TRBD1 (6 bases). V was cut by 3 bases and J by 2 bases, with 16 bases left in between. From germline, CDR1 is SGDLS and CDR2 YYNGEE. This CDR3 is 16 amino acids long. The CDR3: CASSGELQGYTDTQYF. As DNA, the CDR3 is TGTGCCAGCAGCGGGGAACTACAGGGATACACAGATACGCAGTATTTT. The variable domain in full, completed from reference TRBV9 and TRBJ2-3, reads DSGVTQTPKHLITATGQRVTLRCSPRSGDLSVYWYQQSLDQGLQFLIQYYNGEERAKGNILERFSAQQFPDLHSELNLSSLELGDSALYFCASSGELQGYTDTQYFGPGTRLTVL.

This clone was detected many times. CDR3 sequence: CASSPRTSGGRETQYF. CDR3 in DNA: TGTGCCAGCTCACCGCGAACTAGCGGGGGTCGAGAGACCCAGTACTTC. The V call is TRBV18, the J call TRBJ2-5, with 11 bases aligning to TRBD2. The germline V gene encodes CDR1 KGHSH and CDR2 LQKENI. V shed 3 bases and J 4 bases; nucleotides not matched to a gene: 7. The CDR3 runs 16 residues. Looking up the rest from reference TRBV18 and TRBJ2-5 gives the full variable domain: NAGVMQNPRHLVRRRGQEARLRCSPMKGHSHVYWYRQLPEEGLKFMVYLQKENIIDESGMPKERFSAEFPKEGPSILRIQQVVRGDSAAYFCASSPRTSGGRETQYFGPGTRLLVL.

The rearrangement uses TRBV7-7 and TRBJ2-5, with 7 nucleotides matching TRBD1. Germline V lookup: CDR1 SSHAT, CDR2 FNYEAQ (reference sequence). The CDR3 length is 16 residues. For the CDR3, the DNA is TGTGCTAGCTATCTCCCCTGGGACAGACCCCAAGAGACCCAGTACTTC. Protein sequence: CASYLPWDRPQETQYF.

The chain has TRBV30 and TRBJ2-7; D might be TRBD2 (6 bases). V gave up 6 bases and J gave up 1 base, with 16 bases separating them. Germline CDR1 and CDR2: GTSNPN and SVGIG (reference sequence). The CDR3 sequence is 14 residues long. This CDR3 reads CACLARGWSYEQYF. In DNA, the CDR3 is TGTGCCTGCCTAGCCCGGGGGTGGTCCTACGAGCAGTACTTC.